The 5 T cell receptor beta chains presented below share a single source sample, sequenced in a study of beta chain features in type 1 diabetes. The whole isolated RNA underwent reverse transcription, so sequencing captured expressed TCRB transcripts. Libraries were prepared by immunoSEQ multiplex PCR; TCRdb keeps only in-frame clonotypes and omits some of them. The sample yields 350,000 to 400,000 clones, around 16% seen once. Material for sequencing was naive CD4+ T cells from blood. The receptors derive from a woman under 30 in good health.

This clone was seen more than once but under ten times. The rearrangement uses TRBV30 and TRBJ1-3, with 7 bases aligning to TRBD1. The CDR3 covers 15 residues. J gave up 2 bases and V 1 base, and 5 bases lay outside the gene matches. The germline CDR1 and CDR2 sequences are GTSNPN and SVGIG (reference sequence). The CDR3 DNA is TGTGCCTGGAGTGGAGACAGGGAGGCTGGAAACACCATATATTTT. Translated: CAWSGDREAGNTIYF. Drawing the rest from reference TRBV30 and TRBJ1-3, the complete variable domain is SQTIHQWPATLVQPVGSPLSLECTVEGTSNPNLYWYRQAAGRGLQLLFYSVGIGQISSEVPQNLSASRPQDRQFILSSKKLLLSDSGFYLCAWSGDREAGNTIYFGEGSWLTVV.

On this clone: Other nucleotide sequences in the sample specify the same CDR3. DNA for the CDR3: TGTGCCAGCAGTCCGGGTCACACAGATACGCAGTATTTT. Protein product: CASSPGHTDTQYF. The chain has TRBV28 and TRBJ2-3; D gene unclear. Germline V CDR1 and CDR2: MDHEN, SYDVKM. The CDR3 totals 13 residues. The ends were cut back, 5 bases at V and 2 bases at J, with 8 bases in the middle.

This clone was found a few times. The chain is built from TRBV29-1 and TRBJ1-4; D may be TRBD1 (6 bases). The CDR3 has 14 residues. Germline V CDR1 and CDR2: SQVTM, ANQGSEA. V lost 2 bases and J lost 2, with 9 bases in between. The chain's CDR3 is CSVETGSTNEKLFF. CDR3 DNA sequence: TGCAGCGTTGAAACAGGGTCTACTAATGAAAAACTGTTTTTT.

The chain couples TRBV30 to TRBJ2-2; 12 bases line up with TRBD2. CDR3 length equals 16 residues. The junction had 10 bases not matched to a gene; V was cut back by 6 bases and J by 5 bases. Germline V gene lookup returns CDR1 GTSNPN and CDR2 SVGIG (reference sequence). CDR3 nucleotide sequence: TGTGCCTGCTCTCTAGCGGGAGGGCCGAGGACCGGGGAGCTGTTTTTT. Its protein is CACSLAGGPRTGELFF.

V usage is TRBV5-4 and J usage is TRBJ2-3; 9 bases fit TRBD2. The CDR3 is 15 amino acids. V lost 3 bases and J lost 2; bases outside the gene matches: 4. In germline, CDR1 is SGHNT, CDR2 YYREEE (reference sequence). Written as DNA, the CDR3 is TGTGCCAGCAGCTACCGACTAGCGGTCACAGATACGCAGTATTTT. It translates to CASSYRLAVTDTQYF.